Listed here are 3 T cell receptor beta chains from one sample, sequenced in a study of blood T cells in healthy people across ages. A second 7 to 11 cycle PCR used barcoded and J-beta primers. TCRdb re-called the 5' RACE reads through MiXCR, storing one row per CDR3 protein. The repertoire holds over a million distinct CDR3 sequences, with more than 40% as singletons. Sequencing input: blood. The source of these receptors is a woman in her fifties or sixties in good health.

This chain links TRBV27 with TRBJ1-2, with D hard to call. CDR3 length equals 14 residues. Germline CDR1 MNHEY, CDR2 SMNVEV (reference sequence). Trimming took 3 bases from V and 0 from J, leaving 8 bases between them. For the CDR3, the DNA is TGTGCCAGCAGTTTCCGCAGCTCTAACTATGGCTACACCTTC. It encodes CASSFRSSNYGYTF.

The chain uses TRBV5-1 and TRBJ1-1; 9 positions agree with TRBD1. Germline CDR1 is SGHRS and CDR2 is YFSETQ. V was clipped by 4 bases and J by 1 base; unmatched bases: 5. CDR3 length equals 15 residues. This CDR3 reads CASSLDRGWNTEAFF. The CDR3 DNA is TGCGCCAGCAGCCTCGACAGGGGGTGGAACACTGAAGCTTTCTTT. The variable domain in full, completed from reference TRBV5-1 and TRBJ1-1, reads KAGVTQTPRYLIKTRGQQVTLSCSPISGHRSVSWYQQTPGQGLQFLFEYFSETQRNKGNFPGRFSGRQFSNSRSEMNVSTLELGDSALYLCASSLDRGWNTEAFFGQGTRLTVV.

The rearrangement links TRBV5-1 to TRBJ2-5, with a weak D call TRBD1 (5 bases). The CDR3 spans 12 residues. Germline-derived CDR1 and CDR2 are SGHRS and YFSETQ. V gave up 6 bases and J gave up 3 bases, with 9 bases separating them. The CDR3 DNA reads TGCGCCAGCATCTTCAGGGAAGAGACCCAGTACTTC. This codes for CASIFREETQYF.